This entry features one T cell receptor beta chain sequence. This specimen comes from a study of blood T cell repertoires in COVID-19. Study background: Samples representing acute and convalescent COVID-19 were sourced from the United States, Italy and Spain. PBMCs, B-cell-depleted T cells, or T cells provided the cDNA or gDNA that made up the material.

This CDR3 spans 14 amino acids. Trimming cost V 6 bases and J 7 bases, with 16 bases left between them. The germline gives CDR1 SGHTA, CDR2 FQGNSA. Assay used: immunoSEQ multiplex PCR; TCRdb lists only in-frame clones, some missing. Found here are around 250,000 clones, around 83% of them singletons; the top ten hold about 1.6%. This TCR was sampled from a woman between 40 and 50 years old who had recovered from COVID-19. The rearrangement joins TRBV7-2 to TRBJ2-1; a weak D match, TRBD2 (6 bases). The sequenced material came from peripheral blood. The CDR3 sequence is CASRAGTVKNEQFF. CDR3 DNA: TGTGCCAGCAGGGCCGGGACTGTTAAAAATGAGCAGTTCTTC.